This entry is about one T cell receptor beta chain. Its antigen is not yet known. No much larger clone is present one base from it, and per-base qualities are unavailable. This sample stems from a study of yellow fever vaccine responses in identical twins (dated by TCRdb to the late 2010s). For context, the study as a whole: In identical twins, the study followed T cell clones that responded to the vaccine with precision. The paper as a whole reports these results and caveats: The T cell response to vaccination in identical twins was reported by the authors to appear partly convergent and partly personalized.

The library was generated by RT-PCR. The instrument given in TCRdb is Illumina HiSeq 2500. The public reads were run again by TCRdb, first through fastp at Q25 and then through MiXCR, and only productive beta chains were kept. Entries that share a CDR3 protein sequence are merged under the most common genes and DNA. The sample table contains 1,500 to 2,000 distinct CDR3 sequences; only one count was recorded for approximately 86% of them. The ten biggest clones cover approximately 4.8% of the sample. Between the V and J ends, shortened by 0 bases and 0 bases respectively, the junction contains 12 bases. For CDR1 and CDR2, the germline V gene lists SNHLY and FYNNEI. Its CDR3 holds 17 amino acids, cysteine through phenylalanine. Left in the record is the CDR3 DNA by itself, 51 bases read in frame from the first base.

The source of this sequence is a woman aged 18 to 35 who received the yellow fever vaccine. Donor details come from another sample of the same person, matched by shared clones. Material: T cells from blood (PBMCs), unsorted or a sorted subset (not recorded which), obtained before or after yellow fever vaccination (not recorded which). The rearrangement joined TRBV2 to TRBJ2-1; TRBD1 is a possible D gene, resting on 7 matching bases. The CDR3 region: CASSEAAGGSSYNEQFF. The DNA is TGTGCCAGCAGTGAAGCGGCAGGGGGGAGCTCCTACAATGAGCAGTTCTTC.